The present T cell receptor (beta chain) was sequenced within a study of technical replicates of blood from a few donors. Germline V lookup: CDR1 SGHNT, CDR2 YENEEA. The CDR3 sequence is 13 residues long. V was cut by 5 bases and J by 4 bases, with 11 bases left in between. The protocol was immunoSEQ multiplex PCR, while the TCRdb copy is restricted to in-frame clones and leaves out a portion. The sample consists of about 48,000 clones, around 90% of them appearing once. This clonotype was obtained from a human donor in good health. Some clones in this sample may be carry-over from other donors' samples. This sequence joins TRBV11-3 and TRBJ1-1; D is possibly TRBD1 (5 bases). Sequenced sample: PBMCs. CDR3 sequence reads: CASSKGTLTEAFF. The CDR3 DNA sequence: TGTGCCAGCAGCAAAGGGACTCTCACTGAAGCTTTCTTT. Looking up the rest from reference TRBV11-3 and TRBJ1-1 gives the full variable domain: EAGVVQSPRYKIIEKKQPVAFWCNPISGHNTLYWYLQNLGQGPELLIRYENEEAVDDSQLPKDRFSAERLKGVDSTLKIQPAELGDSAVYLCASSKGTLTEAFFGQGTRLTVV.